The clone carrying this T cell receptor beta chain has a handful of counts. Its antigen remains unknown. V was pared by 0 bases and J by 1 base, with 25 bases between. CDR1 and CDR2 from the germline V gene are SQVTM and ANQGSEA. This CDR3 contains 21 residues. The sample comes from a study of PD-1 blockade in classical Hodgkin lymphoma. Sequencing was performed with immunoSEQ multiplex PCR; in TCRdb, only in-frame clones are kept and a portion is missing. The table has 20,000 to 25,000 clones, about 70% seen once. Time point of the sample: cycle 4 day 1 (C4D1), after 6 weeks of nivolumab. All patients experienced relapse after autologous stem cell transplantation, and brentuximab vedotin exposure was variable. Points from the study as a whole: A significant rise in TCR diversity was seen by C4D1 for CD4+ cells but not for CD8+ cells. Differences between repertoires have undefined causes, possibly disease activity or prior therapy. It was among complete responders that baseline diversity resembled that of newly diagnosed patients.

V is TRBV29-1 and J is TRBJ2-6, with D possibly matching TRBD2 (7 bases). Sequencing was performed on peripheral blood mononuclear cells (PBMCs), taken before the fourth cycle of nivolumab. This receptor was identified in a human donor with classical Hodgkin lymphoma. CDR3 protein: CSVEDMATGGLSGSGANVLTF. CDR3 DNA sequence: TGCAGCGTTGAAGATATGGCGACGGGGGGCCTATCCGGTTCTGGGGCCAACGTCCTGACTTTC.